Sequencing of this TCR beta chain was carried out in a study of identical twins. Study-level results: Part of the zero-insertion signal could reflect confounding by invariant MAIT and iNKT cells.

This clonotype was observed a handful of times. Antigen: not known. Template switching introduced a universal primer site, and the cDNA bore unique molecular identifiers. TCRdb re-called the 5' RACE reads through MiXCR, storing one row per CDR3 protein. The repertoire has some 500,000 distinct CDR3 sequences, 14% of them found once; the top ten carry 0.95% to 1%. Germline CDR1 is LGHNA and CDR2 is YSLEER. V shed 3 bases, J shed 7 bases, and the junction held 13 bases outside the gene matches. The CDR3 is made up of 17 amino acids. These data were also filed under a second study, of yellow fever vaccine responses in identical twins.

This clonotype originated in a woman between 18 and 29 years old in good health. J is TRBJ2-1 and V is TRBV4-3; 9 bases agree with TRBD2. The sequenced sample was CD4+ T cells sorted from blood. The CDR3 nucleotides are TGCGCCAGCAGCCATCCCGTGGTAGCGGGAGAGAGAAATGAGCAGTTCTTC. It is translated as CASSHPVVAGERNEQFF.